This T cell receptor beta chain was obtained from a study of pediatric ulcerative colitis. During colonoscopy, one to two rectal pinch biopsies were collected. The diagnostic colonoscopy in ulcerative colitis patients preceded any immunosuppressive treatment. Libraries were prepared by immunoSEQ multiplex PCR; TCRdb keeps only in-frame clonotypes and omits some of them. The sample contains 40,000 to 60,000 clones, about four fifths of which appear only once. General study results and limits: In rectum, acute severe colitis had expanded clones and less diversity. Blood-derived T cells may be present in rectal pinch biopsies. Compared with controls, ulcerative colitis showed greater blood-rectum clone sharing.

Of note for this clone: Its antigen is not identified.

The V gene's germline CDR1 is MNHNS and CDR2 SASEGT. This CDR3 is built from 14 residues. Trimming shortened V by 3 bases and J by 6 bases, and 13 bases separated the two germline ends. The sequencing sample was made of gut tissue. The clonotype originates from a girl aged 5 to 17 with moderate ulcerative colitis. This chain connects TRBV6-1 to TRBJ2-3; the D is unclear. The DNA of the CDR3 is TGTGCCAGCAGTGACCTCGGGTCCCGGGATACGCAGTATTTT. Translation gives CASSDLGSRDTQYF.